This TCR beta chain was recovered during a study of early T cells in non-severe SARS-CoV-2 infection. Study-wide findings and caveats: The study's VDJdb matching favored anti-spike CD8 responses and missed private and CD4 specificities.

Points on this clonotype: No antigen is known for it.

A single record per CDR3 protein comes from TCRdb applying MiXCR to the 5' RACE reads. Of about 68,000 distinct CDR3 sequences listed, 12% were seen once; the top ten hold under 2%. The sample was whole blood. This TCR came from an adult who was a healthcare worker with PCR-confirmed SARS-CoV-2 infection or an uninfected control (not recorded which).

CDR3 residues: CASSQLGNSPLHF. In nucleotides, the CDR3 is TGTGCCAGCAGCCAACTCGGGAATTCACCCCTCCACTTT. The chain uses TRBV3-1 and TRBJ1-6; no reliable D call. Trimming left V 2 bases short and J 7 bases short, with 6 bases between. Germline V gene data show CDR1 as LGHDT and CDR2 as YNNKEL (reference sequence). The CDR3 sequence is 13 residues long.